What follows describes a single T cell receptor (beta chain). Its antigen is still unknown. These data belong to a study of cytomegalovirus exposure and HLA in healthy donors. Study overall: Around 200 million T cells yielded about 120 million unique TCR beta sequences, as an earlier analysis found. Study results and caveats: Sequencing likely generated an artifact that appeared as a cluster of highly shared sequence variants. Across all donors, roughly uniform sequencing depth was an assumption of the presence/absence analyses. Per a later analysis, 15,000 to 20,000 TCR beta sequences showed association with HLA alleles at 0.05 false discovery rate.

Use of 60 Vbeta and 13 Jbeta primers characterized the PCR. Generated by immunoSEQ multiplex PCR, the TCRdb table keeps only in-frame clones and is missing some. The repertoire holds approximately 130,000 clones, with approximately 8.9% as singletons. CDR1 is SGDLS and CDR2 is YYNGEE in the germline V gene. V lost 0 bases and J 1 base, leaving 8 bases between the germline ends. This CDR3 is built from 14 residues. The chain combines TRBV9 with TRBJ2-7; the D is unclear. Sequencing used PBMCs. The receptor was isolated from a woman in her thirties or forties in good health and CMV-seropositive. CDR3 DNA sequence: TGTGCCAGCAGCGTAGGGGCCCCGTCCTACGAGCAGTACTTC. Protein product: CASSVGAPSYEQYF.